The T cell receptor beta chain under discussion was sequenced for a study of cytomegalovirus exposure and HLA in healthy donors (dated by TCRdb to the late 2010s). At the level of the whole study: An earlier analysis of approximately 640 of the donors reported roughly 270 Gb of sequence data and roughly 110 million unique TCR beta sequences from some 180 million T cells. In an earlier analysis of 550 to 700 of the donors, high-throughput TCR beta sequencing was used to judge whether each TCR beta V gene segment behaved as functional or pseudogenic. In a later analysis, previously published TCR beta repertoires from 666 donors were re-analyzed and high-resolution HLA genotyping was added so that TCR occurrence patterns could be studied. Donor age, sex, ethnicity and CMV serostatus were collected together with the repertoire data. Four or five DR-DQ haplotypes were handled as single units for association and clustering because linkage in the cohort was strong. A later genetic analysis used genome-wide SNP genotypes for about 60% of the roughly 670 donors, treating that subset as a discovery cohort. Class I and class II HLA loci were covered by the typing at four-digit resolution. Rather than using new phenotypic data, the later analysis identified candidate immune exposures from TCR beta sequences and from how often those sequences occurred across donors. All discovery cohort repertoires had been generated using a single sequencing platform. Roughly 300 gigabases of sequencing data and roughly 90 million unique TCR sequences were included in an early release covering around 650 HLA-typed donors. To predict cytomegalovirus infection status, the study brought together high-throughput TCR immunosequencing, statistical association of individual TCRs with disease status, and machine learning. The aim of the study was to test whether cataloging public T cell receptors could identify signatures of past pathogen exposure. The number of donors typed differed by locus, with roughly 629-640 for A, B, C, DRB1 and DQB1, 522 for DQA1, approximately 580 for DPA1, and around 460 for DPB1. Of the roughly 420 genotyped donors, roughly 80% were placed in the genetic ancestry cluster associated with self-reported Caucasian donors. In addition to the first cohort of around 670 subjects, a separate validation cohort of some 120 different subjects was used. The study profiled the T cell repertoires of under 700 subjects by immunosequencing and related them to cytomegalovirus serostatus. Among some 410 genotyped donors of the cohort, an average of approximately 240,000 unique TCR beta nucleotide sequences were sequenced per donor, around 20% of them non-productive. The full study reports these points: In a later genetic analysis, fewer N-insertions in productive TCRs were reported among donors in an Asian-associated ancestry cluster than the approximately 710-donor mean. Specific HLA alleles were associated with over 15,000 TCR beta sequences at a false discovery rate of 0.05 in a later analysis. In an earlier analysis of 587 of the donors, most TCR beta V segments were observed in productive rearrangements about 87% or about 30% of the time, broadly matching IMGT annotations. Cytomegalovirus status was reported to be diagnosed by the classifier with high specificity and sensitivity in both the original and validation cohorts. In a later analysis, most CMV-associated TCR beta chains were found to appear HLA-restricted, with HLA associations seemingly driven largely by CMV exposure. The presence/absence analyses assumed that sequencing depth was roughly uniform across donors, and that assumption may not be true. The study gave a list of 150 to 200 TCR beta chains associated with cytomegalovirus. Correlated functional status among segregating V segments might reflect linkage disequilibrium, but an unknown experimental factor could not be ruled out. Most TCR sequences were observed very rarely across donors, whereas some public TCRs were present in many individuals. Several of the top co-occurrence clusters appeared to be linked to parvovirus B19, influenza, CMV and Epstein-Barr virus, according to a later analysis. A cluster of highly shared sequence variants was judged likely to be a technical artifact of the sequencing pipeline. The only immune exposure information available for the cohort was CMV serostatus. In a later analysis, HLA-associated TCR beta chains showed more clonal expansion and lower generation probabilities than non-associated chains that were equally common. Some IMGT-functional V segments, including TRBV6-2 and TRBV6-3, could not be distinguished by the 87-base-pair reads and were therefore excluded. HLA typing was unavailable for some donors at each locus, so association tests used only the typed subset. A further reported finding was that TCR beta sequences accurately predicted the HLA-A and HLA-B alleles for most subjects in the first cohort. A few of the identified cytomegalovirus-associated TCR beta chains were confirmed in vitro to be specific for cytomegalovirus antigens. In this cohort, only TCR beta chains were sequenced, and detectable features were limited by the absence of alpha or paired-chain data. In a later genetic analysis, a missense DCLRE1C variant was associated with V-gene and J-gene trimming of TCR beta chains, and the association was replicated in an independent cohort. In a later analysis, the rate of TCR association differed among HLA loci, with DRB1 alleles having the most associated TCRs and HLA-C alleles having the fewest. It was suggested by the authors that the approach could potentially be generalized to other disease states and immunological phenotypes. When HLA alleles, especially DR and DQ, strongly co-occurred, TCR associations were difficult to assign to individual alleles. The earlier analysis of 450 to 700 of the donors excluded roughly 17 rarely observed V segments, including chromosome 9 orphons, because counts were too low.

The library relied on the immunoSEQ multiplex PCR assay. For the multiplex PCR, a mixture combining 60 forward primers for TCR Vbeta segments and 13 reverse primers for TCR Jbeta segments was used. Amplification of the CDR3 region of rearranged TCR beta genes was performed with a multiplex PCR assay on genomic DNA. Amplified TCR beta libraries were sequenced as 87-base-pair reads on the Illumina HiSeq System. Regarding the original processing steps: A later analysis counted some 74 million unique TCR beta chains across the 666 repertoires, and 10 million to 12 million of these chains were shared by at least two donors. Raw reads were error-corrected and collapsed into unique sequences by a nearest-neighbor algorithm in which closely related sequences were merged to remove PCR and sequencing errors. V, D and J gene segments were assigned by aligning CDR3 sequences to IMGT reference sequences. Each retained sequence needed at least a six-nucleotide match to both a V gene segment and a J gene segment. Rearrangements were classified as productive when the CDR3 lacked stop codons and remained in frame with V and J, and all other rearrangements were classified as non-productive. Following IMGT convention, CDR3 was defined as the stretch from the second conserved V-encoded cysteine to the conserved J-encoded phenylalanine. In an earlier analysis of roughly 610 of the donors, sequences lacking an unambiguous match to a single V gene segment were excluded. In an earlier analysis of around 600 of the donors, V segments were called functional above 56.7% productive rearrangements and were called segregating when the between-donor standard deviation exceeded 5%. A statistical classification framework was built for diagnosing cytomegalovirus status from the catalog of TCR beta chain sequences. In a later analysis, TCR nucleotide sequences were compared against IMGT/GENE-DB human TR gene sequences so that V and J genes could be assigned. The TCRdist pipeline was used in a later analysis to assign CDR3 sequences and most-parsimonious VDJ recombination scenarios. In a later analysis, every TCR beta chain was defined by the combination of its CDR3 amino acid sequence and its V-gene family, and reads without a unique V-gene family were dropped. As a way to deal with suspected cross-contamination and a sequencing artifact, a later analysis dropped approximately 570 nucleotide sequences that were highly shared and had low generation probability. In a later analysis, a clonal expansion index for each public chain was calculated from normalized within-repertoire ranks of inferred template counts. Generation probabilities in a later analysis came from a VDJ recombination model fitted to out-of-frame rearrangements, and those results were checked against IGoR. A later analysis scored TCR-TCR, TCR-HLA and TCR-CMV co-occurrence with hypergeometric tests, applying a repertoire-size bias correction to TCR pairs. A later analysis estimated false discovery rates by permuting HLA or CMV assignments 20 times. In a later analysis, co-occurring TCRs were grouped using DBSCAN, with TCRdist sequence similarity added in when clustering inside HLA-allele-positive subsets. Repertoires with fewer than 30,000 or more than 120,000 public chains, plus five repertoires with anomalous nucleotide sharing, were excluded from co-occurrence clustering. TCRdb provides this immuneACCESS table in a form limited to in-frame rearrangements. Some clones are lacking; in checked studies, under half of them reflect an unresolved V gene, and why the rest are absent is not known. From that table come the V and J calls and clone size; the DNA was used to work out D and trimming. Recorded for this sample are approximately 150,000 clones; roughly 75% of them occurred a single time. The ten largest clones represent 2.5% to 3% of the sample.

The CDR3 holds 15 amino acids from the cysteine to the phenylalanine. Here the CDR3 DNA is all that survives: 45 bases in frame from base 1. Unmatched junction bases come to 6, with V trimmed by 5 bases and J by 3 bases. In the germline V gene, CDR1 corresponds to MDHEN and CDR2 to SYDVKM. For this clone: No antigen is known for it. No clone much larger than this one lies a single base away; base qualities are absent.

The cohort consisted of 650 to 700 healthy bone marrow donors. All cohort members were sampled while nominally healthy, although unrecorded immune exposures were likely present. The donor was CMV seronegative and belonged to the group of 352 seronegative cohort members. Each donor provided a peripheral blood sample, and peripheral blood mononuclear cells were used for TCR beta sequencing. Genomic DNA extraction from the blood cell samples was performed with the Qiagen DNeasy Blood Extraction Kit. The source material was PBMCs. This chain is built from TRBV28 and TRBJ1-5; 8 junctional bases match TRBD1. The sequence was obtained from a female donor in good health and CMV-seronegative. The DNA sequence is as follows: TGTGCCAGCAGTCAGGGGACAGGCGTCAATCAGCCCCAGCATTTT. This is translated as CASSQGTGVNQPQHF.